This T cell receptor (beta chain) emerged from a study of Ad26.COV2.S vaccination and SARS-CoV-2 variants. Notes on the study in general: Marked by substantial breadth, spike-specific CD8+ and CD4+ T cell responses were reportedly seen after vaccination. Responses of T cells in total may have been underestimated by the TCR breadth and depth analyses. Non-spike TCR breadth showed similarity between vaccine and placebo recipients.

The protocol was immunoSEQ multiplex PCR, while the TCRdb copy is restricted to in-frame clones and leaves out a portion. The table records hundreds of thousands of clones, about 92% of them present only once. Germline V lookup: CDR1 SGDLS, CDR2 YYNGEE. This CDR3 has 14 residues. V lost 3 bases to trimming and J lost 1 base, with 9 bases between them. On this clone itself: Antigen: not known.

This clonotype was obtained from a human donor who had recovered from COVID-19. The sequenced sample was peripheral blood, obtained after recovery from COVID-19. The rearrangement uses TRBV9 and TRBJ2-3; tentatively, D is TRBD2 (6 bases). The CDR3 DNA is TGTGCCAGCAGCGCCGGGGGACGCACAGATACGCAGTATTTT. It codes for CASSAGGRTDTQYF.